The source of this TCR beta chain is a study of shared T cell receptors in the human thymus. Per germline, CDR1 SGHTA and CDR2 FQGNSA. The CDR3 extends over 16 amino acids. The ends lost 0 bases at V and 0 bases at J; junction bases unmatched: 4. Profiling relied on immunoSEQ multiplex PCR, and the TCRdb table lists in-frame clones only, not all of them. The sample includes hundreds of thousands of clones, approximately 85% of them seen just once. These records were also assigned to another study, of human thymus T cells. As that study records: It was from resections taken during corrective heart surgery that the thymus tissue came. Biased V and J segment usage appeared in thymus and peripheral blood. Related research found strongly overlapping thymic repertoires in unrelated individuals.

This sequence originates from a girl in the first two years of life with a congenital heart defect. The chain is built from TRBV7-2 and TRBJ2-5; 7 bases line up with TRBD1. The sample comprised thymocytes. CDR3 in DNA: TGTGCCAGCAGCTTAGCCGGGACAGCCAACCAAGAGACCCAGTACTTC. This codes for CASSLAGTANQETQYF.